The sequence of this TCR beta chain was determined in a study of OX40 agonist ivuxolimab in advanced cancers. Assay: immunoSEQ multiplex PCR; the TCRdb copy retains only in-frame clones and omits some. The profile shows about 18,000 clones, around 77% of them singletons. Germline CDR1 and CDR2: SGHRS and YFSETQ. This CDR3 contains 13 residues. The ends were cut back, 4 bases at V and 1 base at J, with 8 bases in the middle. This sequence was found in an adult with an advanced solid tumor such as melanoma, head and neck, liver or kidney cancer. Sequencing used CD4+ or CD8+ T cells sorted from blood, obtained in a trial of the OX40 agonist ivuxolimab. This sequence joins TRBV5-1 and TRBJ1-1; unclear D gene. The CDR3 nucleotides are TGCGCCAGCAGCCTGGAGCAGAACACTGAAGCTTTCTTT. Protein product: CASSLEQNTEAFF.